This T cell receptor beta chain derives from a study of T cells after yellow fever vaccination. TCRdb redid the calling of the 5' RACE reads with MiXCR, one entry per CDR3 protein. The repertoire consists of nearly 300,000 distinct CDR3 sequences, with 8.5% to 10% occurring once and the leading ten covering around 3.4%. This clonotype was picked up a small number of times. The input for sequencing was CD4+ T cells sorted from PBMCs, taken 5 days after the yellow fever booster vaccination. The clonotype comes from a man younger than 35 who received the YFV17D yellow fever vaccine.

The CDR3 nucleotides read TGCAGCGTGGGACACCGGAACACTGAAGCTTTCTTT. It specifies CSVGHRNTEAFF. The gene calls are TRBV29-1 and TRBJ1-1; D possibly corresponds to TRBD1 (6 bases). V shed 6 bases and J shed 1 base, with 9 bases lying between them. In germline, CDR1 is SQVTM, CDR2 ANQGSEA. The length of the CDR3 is 12 residues.